These 25 T cell receptor beta chains originate from one sample sequenced in a study of T-cell reconstitution after alpha-beta-depleted transplantation in children. Unique molecular identifiers were incorporated into the prepared TCRbeta library. In TCRdb, the PCR reads were re-called with MiXCR into one record per CDR3 protein. Among 490,000 or so distinct CDR3 sequences listed, roughly a tenth were seen once. Sample: PBMCs, taken before TCRalphabeta/CD19-depleted stem cell transplant. All receptors come from a child aged 2-15 years with inherited bone marrow failure, due to receive a stem cell transplant.

This clonotype was observed at least ten times. The chain couples TRBV7-9 to TRBJ1-1; TRBD1 matches 7 bases. CDR1 is SEHNR and CDR2 is FQNEAQ in the germline V gene (reference sequence). The CDR3 loop spans 14 amino acids. The V and J ends lost 6 bases and 1 base, in that order; junction bases with no gene match: 5. The chain's CDR3 is CASSFGTANTEAFF. CDR3 DNA: TGTGCCAGCAGTTTTGGGACAGCGAACACTGAAGCTTTCTTT.

Concerning this clonotype itself: A junction end diverges from the germline sequence, so it may reflect a read error. V and J are TRBV7-2 and TRBJ2-3; D perhaps matches TRBD2 (7 bases). Germline-derived CDR1 and CDR2 are SGHTA and FQGNSA. The CDR3 spans 13 residues. CDR3 in amino acids: CASSRGGSDMQYF. The CDR3 bases are TGTGCCAGCAGCAGGGGGGGTTCGGATATGCAGTATTTT. The full variable domain, completed using reference TRBV7-2 and TRBJ2-3, is GAGVSQSPSNKVTEKGKDVELRCDPISGHTALYWYRQSLGQGLEFLIYFQGNSAPDKSGLPSDRFSAERTGGSVSTLTIQRTQQEDSAVYLCASSRGGSDMQYFGPGTRLTVL.

This clonotype was seen repeatedly, ten times or more. This chain joins TRBV12-3 or TRBV12-4 and TRBJ2-5, with TRBD1 as a possible D gene (6 bases). The CDR3 length is 14 residues. V lost 4 bases, J lost 2 bases, and 11 bases lay in between. The chain's CDR3 is CASSSKQGQETQYF. Here the CDR3 DNA reads TGTGCCAGCAGTTCGAAACAGGGACAAGAGACCCAGTACTTC.

The chain uses TRBV28 and TRBJ1-6, with D perhaps TRBD1 (5 bases). The CDR3 runs 15 residues. The V and J ends lost 6 bases and 10 bases respectively, with 19 bases between them. Germline assignment: CDR1 MDHEN and CDR2 SYDVKM. Here the CDR3 DNA reads TGTGCCAGCAGCACCTCCACCGGGGGAGGGTCACCCCTCCACTTT. Its protein product is CASSTSTGGGSPLHF.

This clonotype was seen repeatedly, ten times or more. V and J are TRBV20-1 and TRBJ2-1; no clear D gene. The CDR3 loop spans 11 amino acids. The ends were cut back, 3 bases at V and 7 bases at J, with 7 bases in the middle. Germline V gene sequence: CDR1 DFQATT, CDR2 SNEGSKA (reference sequence). The CDR3: CSARDHNEQFF. The CDR3, as DNA: TGCAGTGCTAGGGATCATAATGAGCAGTTCTTC.

This clonotype was picked up many times. V is TRBV5-1 and J is TRBJ2-7, with 7 bases fitting TRBD1. Germline V lookup: CDR1 SGHRS, CDR2 YFSETQ. Germline trimming cut 3 bases from V and 5 bases from J; bases unmatched to any gene: 8. The CDR3 length is 14 residues. CDR3 sequence (DNA): TGCGCCAGCAGCTGGCCGACAGGGAACCACGAGCAGTACTTC. Its translation is CASSWPTGNHEQYF.

Many counts were recorded for this clonotype. The chain recombines TRBV5-1 with TRBJ2-7; TRBD2 matches 12 bases. V lost 0 bases and J lost 3; bases outside the gene matches: 7. CDR3 length: 17 amino acids. CDR1 and CDR2 (germline): SGHRS, YFSETQ. In DNA, the CDR3 is TGCGCCAGCAGCTTGGCCGCGACTAGCGGGAGAATCTACGAGCAGTACTTC. Translating it yields CASSLAATSGRIYEQYF.

This clonotype came up many times. V gene TRBV7-9 combines with J gene TRBJ2-3; D unclear. Germline V gives CDR1 SEHNR, CDR2 FQNEAQ (reference sequence). Trimming stripped 0 bases from V and 2 bases from J, with 3 bases between. CDR3 length: 13 residues. CDR3 residues: CASSLALTDTQYF. CDR3 DNA sequence: TGTGCCAGCAGCTTAGCCCTCACAGATACGCAGTATTTT.

A few counts support this clonotype. The chain is built from TRBV25-1 and TRBJ2-5; 7 bases are a match to TRBD1. CDR3 size: 13 residues. After removal of 4 bases from V and 4 bases from J, the junction contained 3 bases not matched to a gene. CDR1 MGHDK and CDR2 SYGVNS come from the germline V gene. The CDR3 is CASSGQGGETQYF. Here the CDR3 DNA reads TGTGCCAGCAGTGGACAGGGCGGAGAGACCCAGTACTTC.

This clonotype was counted at least ten times. J is TRBJ2-5 and V is TRBV15; D not certain. The CDR3 sequence is 14 residues long. V lost 2 bases to trimming and J lost 6 bases, with 13 bases between them. The germline gives CDR1 LNHNV, CDR2 YYDKDF (reference sequence). The CDR3 loop reads CATSRSSGPQTQYF. The CDR3 DNA follows: TGTGCCACCAGCAGATCGTCGGGCCCCCAGACCCAGTACTTC.

Comment on this clonotype: A much larger clone differs by one base, so this may be a read error. The chain combines TRBV20-1 with TRBJ2-1; D is perhaps TRBD2 (6 bases). The CDR3 is 12 residues long. Trimming removed 3 bases at V and 7 bases at J, with 10 bases between. Germline-derived CDR1 and CDR2 are DFQATT and SNEGSKA (reference sequence). The CDR3 loop is CSARQEGNEQFF. The CDR3 nucleotides read TGCAGTGCTAGGCAGGAGGGTAATGAGCAGTTCTTC.

This clonotype came up many times. The chain has TRBV10-3 and TRBJ2-3; no clear D gene. Deletions cut 4 bases from V and 3 bases from J, with 14 bases between. The germline V gene encodes CDR1 ENHRY and CDR2 SYGVKD. This CDR3 has 15 amino acids. Here the CDR3 DNA reads TGTGCCATCAGTGCAGGCACGGTTGGGACAGATACGCAGTATTTT. Protein: CAISAGTVGTDTQYF.

Ten or more counts support this clonotype. The chain has TRBV7-2 and TRBJ2-3; the match to TRBD2 covers 7 bases. With 5 bases clipped from V and 2 bases from J, the junction kept 10 bases outside the gene matches. CDR3 length equals 16 residues. The germline V gene has CDR1 SGHTA and CDR2 FQGNSA. CDR3 DNA: TGTGCCAGCAGCCCCTACGTGGGAGGGTTCACAGATACGCAGTATTTT. As protein: CASSPYVGGFTDTQYF. Supplemented by reference TRBV7-2 and TRBJ2-3, the full variable domain reads GAGVSQSPSNKVTEKGKDVELRCDPISGHTALYWYRQSLGQGLEFLIYFQGNSAPDKSGLPSDRFSAERTGGSVSTLTIQRTQQEDSAVYLCASSPYVGGFTDTQYFGPGTRLTVL.

This clonotype has a handful of counts. The V and J genes are TRBV11-3 and TRBJ2-2; 10 nucleotides match TRBD2. Germline loops: CDR1 SGHNT, CDR2 YENEEA. The CDR3 sequence is 21 residues long. J was trimmed by 4 bases and V by 3 bases; bases with no gene match: 20. The CDR3 sequence: CASSFWAVQLASGRSTGELFF. CDR3 nucleotide sequence: TGTGCCAGCAGCTTTTGGGCGGTGCAGTTGGCTAGCGGGAGAAGCACCGGGGAGCTGTTTTTT.

This clonotype has at least ten counts. V is TRBV20-1 and J is TRBJ2-1, with D hard to call. The ends were cut back, 4 bases at V and 3 bases at J, with 13 bases in the middle. In germline, CDR1 is DFQATT, CDR2 SNEGSKA (reference sequence). CDR3 size: 14 residues. In nucleotides, the CDR3 is TGCAGTGCTATGGCTAGGACCCACTACAATGAGCAGTTCTTC. It translates to CSAMARTHYNEQFF.

This clonotype has at least ten counts. The V and J genes are TRBV6-1 and TRBJ1-4; D may be TRBD1 (5 bases). The V and J ends lost 6 bases and 4 bases respectively, with 15 bases between them. The CDR3 has 15 amino acids. Germline CDR1 and CDR2: MNHNS and SASEGT. CDR3 amino acids: CASSPTGTYNEKLFF. CDR3 coding DNA: TGTGCCAGCAGCCCAACCGGGACTTATAATGAAAAACTGTTTTTT.

The table lists this clonotype with many counts. The genes are TRBV7-2 and TRBJ2-1; D is possibly TRBD1 (6 bases). CDR3 length equals 15 residues. Germline V gene sequence: CDR1 SGHTA, CDR2 FQGNSA. Trimming removed 1 base from V and 2 bases from J, with 9 bases in between. CDR3 loop: CASSLDRVPYNEQFF. The CDR3 bases are TGTGCCAGCAGCTTAGACAGGGTCCCCTACAATGAGCAGTTCTTC.

This clonotype was detected many times. The V gene is TRBV6-2 or TRBV6-3, the J gene TRBJ2-2; the D is unclear. The CDR3 runs 13 residues. Deletions cut 7 bases from V and 5 bases from J, with 11 bases between. CDR1 and CDR2 (germline): MNHEY, SVGEGT. The CDR3 sequence is CASTDARTGELFF. The DNA for the CDR3 is TGTGCCAGCACCGACGCGAGGACCGGGGAGCTGTTTTTT.

In this sample, this clonotype turned up many times. The chain recombines TRBV7-6 with TRBJ2-1; no clear D gene. The CDR3 contains 14 residues. Germline-derived CDR1 and CDR2 are SGHVS and FNYEAQ. The ends were cut back, 3 bases at V and 5 bases at J, with 11 bases in the middle. CDR3 sequence (DNA): TGTGCCAGCAGCTTCTATATTTCTAACAATGAGCAGTTCTTC. It codes for CASSFYISNNEQFF.

The chain has TRBV12-3 or TRBV12-4 and TRBJ1-5; D is unresolved. V was cut by 6 bases and J by 4 bases, with 7 bases left in between. The CDR3 loop spans 12 amino acids. CDR3 amino acids: CASRTPNQPQHF. Here the CDR3 DNA reads TGTGCCAGCAGGACCCCTAATCAGCCCCAGCATTTT.

This clonotype was seen a handful of times. The chain has TRBV30 and TRBJ2-1; the match to TRBD1 covers 9 bases. This CDR3 has 15 residues. In germline, CDR1 is GTSNPN, CDR2 SVGIG (reference sequence). Germline trimming cut 2 bases from V and 3 bases from J; bases unmatched to any gene: 5. The CDR3 here is CAWSFGTGHYNEQFF. The DNA of the CDR3 is TGTGCCTGGAGTTTCGGGACAGGGCACTACAATGAGCAGTTCTTC. Based on the CDR3 plus reference TRBV30 and TRBJ2-1, the full variable domain is SQTIHQWPATLVQPVGSPLSLECTVEGTSNPNLYWYRQAAGRGLQLLFYSVGIGQISSEVPQNLSASRPQDRQFILSSKKLLLSDSGFYLCAWSFGTGHYNEQFFGPGTRLTVL.

This clonotype was picked up a small number of times. V gene TRBV6-2 or TRBV6-3 combines with J gene TRBJ2-5; 7 bases are a match to TRBD2. CDR1 MNHEY and CDR2 SVGEGT come from the germline V gene. The length of the CDR3 is 16 residues. Losses at the gene ends were 6 bases for V and 0 bases for J; bases not matched to a gene: 10. This CDR3 is CASSRGDGPYQETQYF. In DNA form, the CDR3 reads TGTGCCAGCAGCCGGGGGGACGGACCATACCAAGAGACCCAGTACTTC.

This clonotype was detected only a few times. The rearrangement links TRBV30 to TRBJ2-2; maybe TRBD2 (5 bases). The CDR3 length is 14 residues. V was pared by 2 bases and J by 2 bases, with 9 bases between. Germline V lookup: CDR1 GTSNPN, CDR2 SVGIG (reference sequence). CDR3 nucleotide sequence: TGTGCCTGGAGTCTCGGGATTAACACCGGGGAGCTGTTTTTT. Translating it yields CAWSLGINTGELFF.

This clonotype came up many times. This chain uses TRBV7-9 with TRBJ2-1; D gene uncertain. The V end was cut by 5 bases, the J end by 12 bases, with 14 bases between. Germline loops: CDR1 SEHNR, CDR2 FQNEAQ (reference sequence). The CDR3 loop spans 12 amino acids. CDR3 loop: CASSPARWGQFF. As DNA, the CDR3 is TGTGCCAGCAGCCCAGCCAGGTGGGGGCAGTTCTTC.

This rearrangement joins TRBV7-6 to TRBJ1-4; 8 bases fit TRBD1. Germline-derived CDR1 and CDR2 are SGHVS and FNYEAQ. J gave up 3 bases and V 3 bases, and 3 bases lay outside the gene matches. This CDR3 spans 15 amino acids. This chain's CDR3 is CASSFPTGANEKLFF. CDR3 in DNA: TGTGCCAGCAGCTTTCCGACAGGGGCTAATGAAAAACTGTTTTTT.